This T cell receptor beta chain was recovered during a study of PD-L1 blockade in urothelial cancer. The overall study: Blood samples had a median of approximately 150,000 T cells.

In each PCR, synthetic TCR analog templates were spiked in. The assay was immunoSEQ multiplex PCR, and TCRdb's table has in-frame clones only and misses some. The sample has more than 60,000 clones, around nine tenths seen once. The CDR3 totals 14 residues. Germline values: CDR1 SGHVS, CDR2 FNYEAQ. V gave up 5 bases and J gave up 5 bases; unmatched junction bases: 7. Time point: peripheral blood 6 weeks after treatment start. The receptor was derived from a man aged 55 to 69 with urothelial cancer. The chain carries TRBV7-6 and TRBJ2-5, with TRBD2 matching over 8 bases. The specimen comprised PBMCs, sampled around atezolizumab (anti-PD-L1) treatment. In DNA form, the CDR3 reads TGTGCCAGCAGCCGGGGGGGGCTAGGGGAGACCCAGTACTTC. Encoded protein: CASSRGGLGETQYF. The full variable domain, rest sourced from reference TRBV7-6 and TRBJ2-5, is GAGVSQSPRYKVTKRGQDVALRCDPISGHVSLYWYRQALGQGPEFLTYFNYEAQQDKSGLPNDRFSAERPEGSISTLTIQRTEQRDSAMYRCASSRGGLGETQYFGPGTRLLVL.